Here is one TCR beta chain with its context. Its matching antigen is unknown. At one end the junction does not follow the germline gene, possibly because of a read error. The sample comes from a study of tumor and adjacent non-tumor tissue in lung cancer. Looking at the study overall: Stage I to III disease affected approximately 11 men and about five women aged about 30 to 85. About 4.17 million productive TCRbeta reads were obtained per sample on average.

This sample's RNA came from whole unsorted tissue. A modified ARM-PCR protocol with three rounds of nested PCR amplified TCRbeta. TCRdb re-analysed the multiplex PCR reads in MiXCR, keeping a single row per CDR3 protein. This table has 68,000 or so distinct CDR3 sequences, 55% to 75% appearing once. This CDR3 spans 15 amino acids. CDR1 is MNHNY, CDR2 SVGAGI, per germline (reference sequence). Whole-study results and caveats: TCR diversity was significantly greater in tumor than normal lung tissue. Tumor TCR diversity, when higher, was linked to shorter survival.

Sequencing was performed on lung tumor tissue. V and J are TRBV6-6 and TRBJ2-3, with D perhaps TRBD1 or TRBD2 (5 bases each). The receptor was isolated from a man between 50 and 59 years old with non-small cell lung cancer. This chain's CDR3 is CASRRGQRSTDMQYF. The CDR3 coding sequence is TGTGCCAGCCGTCGGGGCCAGAGAAGCACAGATATGCAGTATTTT.